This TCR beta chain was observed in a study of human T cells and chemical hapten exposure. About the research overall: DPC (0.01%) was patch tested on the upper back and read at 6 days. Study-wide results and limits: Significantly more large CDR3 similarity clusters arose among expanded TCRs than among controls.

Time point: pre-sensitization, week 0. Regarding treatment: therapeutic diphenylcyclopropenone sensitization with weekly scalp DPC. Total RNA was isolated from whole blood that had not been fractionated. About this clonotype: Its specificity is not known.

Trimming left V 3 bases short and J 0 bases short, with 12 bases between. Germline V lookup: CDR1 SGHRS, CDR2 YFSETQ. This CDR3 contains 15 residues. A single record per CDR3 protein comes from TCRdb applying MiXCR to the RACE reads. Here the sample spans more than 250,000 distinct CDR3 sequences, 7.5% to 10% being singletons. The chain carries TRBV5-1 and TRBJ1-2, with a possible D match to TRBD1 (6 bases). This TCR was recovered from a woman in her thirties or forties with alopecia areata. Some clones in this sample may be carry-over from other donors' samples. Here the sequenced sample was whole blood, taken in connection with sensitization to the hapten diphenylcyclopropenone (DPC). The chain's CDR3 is CASSWDGQPNYGYTF. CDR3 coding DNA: TGCGCCAGCAGCTGGGATGGACAGCCTAACTATGGCTACACCTTC.